Following are 4 T cell receptor beta chains from one sample sequenced in a study of CD8+CD57+ T cells in acquired aplastic anemia (dated by TCRdb to the late 2010s). TCRdb lists the instrument as Illumina HiSeq 2000. Genomic DNA was used as template for profiling of TCR beta VDJ combinations and CDR3 sequences. TCRdb took the public reads, trimmed them with fastp at Q25, ran MiXCR for clone calling and kept in-frame beta chains. Here each entry gathers all rows of one CDR3 protein and keeps the most common genes and DNA. The sample yields about 160,000 distinct CDR3 sequences; more than 45% were counted once. Roughly 3.1% of the sample is held by the ten biggest clonotypes. The patients picked for sequencing were ones in whom flow cytometry had shown an expansion of CD8+CD57+ cells. Material for sequencing was sorted CD4+, CD8+, or CD8+CD57+ T cells (not recorded which) from PBMCs. The receptors come from a human donor with aplastic anemia.

This clonotype was found a few times. V gene TRBV18 combines with J gene TRBJ1-4; 11 nucleotides align to TRBD1. The V gene end was trimmed by 6 bases and the J gene end by 6 bases; junction bases not matched to a gene: 12. CDR1 is KGHSH and CDR2 is LQKENI in the germline V gene. There are 17 residues in the CDR3. In DNA form, the CDR3 reads TGTGCCAGCTCCCCTGGACAGGGGGCCCCCGTGGATGAAAAACTGTTTTTT. The encoded protein is CASSPGQGAPVDEKLFF.

This clonotype appeared many times. The V and J genes are TRBV29-1 and TRBJ2-3, with TRBD2 matching 10 bases. There are 14 residues in the CDR3. Germline assignment: CDR1 SQVTM and CDR2 ANQGSEA. The ends lost 7 bases at V and 5 bases at J; junction bases unmatched: 9. The CDR3 loop reads CSAQKREGGDTQYF. The CDR3 DNA sequence: TGCAGCGCCCAGAAGCGGGAGGGCGGAGATACGCAGTATTTT.

This chain joins TRBV10-3 and TRBJ1-2; D perhaps matches TRBD1 (6 bases). Per the germline V gene, CDR1 is ENHRY and CDR2 is SYGVKD. This CDR3 region has 15 residues. Between the trimmed V and J ends, which lost 10 bases and 0 bases, there was a span of 18 bases. The CDR3 DNA reads as TGTGCCAGATTACCGGGACGGGGGCCTAACTATGGCTACACCTTC. Translated, it gives CARLPGRGPNYGYTF.

This clonotype has a handful of counts. The gene calls are TRBV3-1 and TRBJ2-1; possibly TRBD2 for D (6 bases). The V end lost 1 base, the J end lost 2 bases, and 9 bases lay between the germline ends. CDR1 LGHDT and CDR2 YNNKEL come from the germline V gene (reference sequence). The CDR3 covers 15 residues. The CDR3 protein is CASSQVGRAYNEQFF. CDR3 nucleotide sequence: TGTGCCAGCAGCCAAGTCGGGAGAGCCTACAATGAGCAGTTCTTC.